The 31 T cell receptor beta chains given below trace back to one sample, sequenced in a study of blood T cell repertoires in COVID-19. Clones were sequenced by immunoSEQ multiplex PCR, and TCRdb holds only the in-frame ones, with some missing. The top ten clones hold roughly 13% of a sample with over 250,000 clones, 85% of them seen once. Sequencing input: peripheral blood. Source of these receptors: a human donor in a cohort sampled during active COVID-19.

J is TRBJ1-5 and V is TRBV3-1 (or the pseudogene TRBV3-2); D ambiguous. The CDR3 loop spans 13 amino acids. V was trimmed by 3 bases and J by 5 bases, leaving 8 bases between them. CDR1 and CDR2 from the germline V gene are LGHDT and YNNKEL (reference sequence). Here the CDR3 reads CASSHRGYQPQHF. The CDR3 region has the DNA TGTGCCAGCAGCCACCGGGGTTATCAGCCCCAGCATTTT.

This clone showed up just once. The rearrangement links TRBV3-1 (or the pseudogene TRBV3-2) to TRBJ2-7; 13 bases agree with TRBD2. This CDR3 is built from 16 residues. The junction had 7 bases not matched to a gene; V was cut back by 1 base and J by 7 bases. Germline CDR1 LGHDT, CDR2 YNNKEL (reference sequence). CDR3 amino acids: CASSQGRTSGRTEQYF. For the CDR3, the DNA is TGTGCCAGCAGCCAAGGGAGGACTAGCGGGAGAACTGAGCAGTACTTC.

The rearrangement links TRBV7-9 to TRBJ2-1; 7 nucleotides line up with TRBD1. The CDR3 has 15 residues. Germline assignment: CDR1 SEHNR and CDR2 FQNEAQ (reference sequence). The V segment lost 6 bases and the J segment 4 bases; nucleotides outside the gene matches: 9. The CDR3 bases are TGTGCCAGCAGGGGAGACAGGGTCTCTTACAATGAGCAGTTCTTC. It codes for CASRGDRVSYNEQFF.

V usage is TRBV9 and J usage is TRBJ2-3; D not certain. The germline V gene encodes CDR1 SGDLS and CDR2 YYNGEE. Trimming shortened V by 4 bases and J by 1 base, and 10 bases separated the two germline ends. This CDR3 is built from 14 residues. CDR3 nucleotides: TGTGCCAGCAGCCGCACACCCGGCACAGATACGCAGTATTTT. Residues: CASSRTPGTDTQYF.

The CDR3 reads CAISGGLAGVRSYNEQFF. The CDR3 nucleotides are TGTGCCATAAGCGGCGGACTAGCGGGGGTGAGAAGCTACAATGAGCAGTTCTTC. The chain joins TRBV10-3 to TRBJ2-1, with 13 positions matching TRBD2. Trimming at V came to 9 bases and at J to 3 bases, leaving 14 bases not matched to a gene. Germline values: CDR1 ENHRY, CDR2 SYGVKD. The CDR3 consists of 18 residues.

This sequence joins TRBV2 and TRBJ1-5; 9 nucleotides line up with TRBD1. Germline loops: CDR1 SNHLY, CDR2 FYNNEI. The CDR3 has 13 residues. Trimming removed 6 bases from V and 6 bases from J; junction bases left unmatched: 3. This chain's CDR3 is CASRDRGVQPQHF. The CDR3 region has the DNA TGTGCCAGCAGGGACAGGGGTGTTCAGCCCCAGCATTTT.

The CDR3 spells CASSFGQPVIGNGYTF. CDR3 sequence (DNA): TGTGCCAGCAGCTTCGGACAGCCAGTGATAGGGAATGGCTACACCTTC. V is TRBV11-2 and J is TRBJ1-2, with a tentative D call TRBD1 (6 bases). Trimming took 3 bases from V and 6 from J, leaving 20 bases between them. This CDR3 contains 16 residues. Germline values: CDR1 SGHAT, CDR2 FQNNGV. Full variable domain (rest looked up from reference TRBV11-2 and TRBJ1-2): EAGVAQSPRYKIIEKRQSVAFWCNPISGHATLYWYQQILGQGPKLLIQFQNNGVVDDSQLPKDRFSAERLKGVDSTLKIQPAKLEDSAVYLCASSFGQPVIGNGYTFGSGTRLTVV.

The V call is TRBV10-3, the J call TRBJ2-3; 9 bases fit TRBD2. V lost 4 bases to trimming and J lost 7 bases; unmatched junction nucleotides: 12. This CDR3 region has 16 residues. Germline V CDR1 and CDR2: ENHRY, SYGVKD. The CDR3 bases are TGTGCCATCAGTGTTTTGGCGGGAGGGCGGCTGAATACGCAGTATTTT. Encoded protein: CAISVLAGGRLNTQYF.

The J gene is TRBJ2-1, the V gene TRBV7-9, with TRBD2 matching 9 bases. The CDR3 has 15 amino acids. Germline V gene sequence: CDR1 SEHNR, CDR2 FQNEAQ (reference sequence). The V segment lost 2 bases and the J segment 5 bases; nucleotides outside the gene matches: 4. The CDR3 nucleotides read TGTGCCAGCAGCTTACTTAGCGGGAGTAACAATGAGCAGTTCTTC. Translated: CASSLLSGSNNEQFF.

The CDR3 region is CASARLGGTGTYNEQFF. The CDR3 bases are TGTGCCAGCGCGCGGTTGGGAGGGACCGGCACCTACAATGAGCAGTTCTTC. The chain recombines TRBV7-9 with TRBJ2-1; 7 nucleotides agree with TRBD2. J was trimmed by 2 bases and V by 8 bases; bases with no gene match: 15. The CDR3 has 17 amino acids. Germline assignment: CDR1 SEHNR and CDR2 FQNEAQ (reference sequence).

The gene calls are TRBV10-2 and TRBJ1-2; D might be TRBD1 (5 bases). V was trimmed by 6 bases and J by 6 bases, leaving 17 bases between them. Germline V gene sequence: CDR1 WSHSY, CDR2 SAAADI. The CDR3 extends over 14 amino acids. The CDR3 DNA reads TGCGCCAGCAGGGAAACCGGCCAGGGTAATGGCTACACCTTC. It specifies CASRETGQGNGYTF.

CDR3 sequence (DNA): TGTGCCAGTGGAAGTAGCGGGAGTCTGAGCACAGATACGCAGTATTTT. The encoded protein is CASGSSGSLSTDTQYF. The V and J genes are TRBV19 and TRBJ2-3, with TRBD2 identical over 9 bases. The germline V gene encodes CDR1 LNHDA and CDR2 SQIVND (reference sequence). J gave up 0 bases and V 8 bases, and 9 bases lay outside the gene matches. The CDR3 is 16 amino acids. Full variable domain (missing parts from reference TRBV19 and TRBJ2-3): DGGITQSPKYLFRKEGQNVTLSCEQNLNHDAMYWYRQDPGQGLRLIYYSQIVNDFQKGDIAEGYSVSREKKESFPLTVTSAQKNPTAFYLCASGSSGSLSTDTQYFGPGTRLTVL.

V and J are TRBV20-1 and TRBJ2-1, with TRBD2 matching over 8 bases. CDR1 is DFQATT and CDR2 is SNEGSKA in the germline V gene (reference sequence). The CDR3 has 14 amino acids. With 3 bases clipped from V and 4 bases from J, the junction kept 5 bases outside the gene matches. This chain's CDR3 is CSASTSGGYNEQFF. CDR3 nucleotide sequence: TGCAGTGCTAGTACTAGCGGCGGATACAATGAGCAGTTCTTC.

V gene TRBV7-2 combines with J gene TRBJ1-1; D possibly corresponds to TRBD1 (5 bases). Trimming pared 4 bases from V and 0 bases from J, leaving 9 bases between. Germline CDR1 reads SGHTA; CDR2 reads FQGNSA. CDR3 length equals 14 residues. The CDR3 is CASSSTAMNTEAFF. The CDR3 DNA reads TGTGCCAGCAGCTCGACAGCCATGAACACTGAAGCTTTCTTT. Combining the CDR3 with reference TRBV7-2 and TRBJ1-1 gives the whole variable domain GAGVSQSPSNKVTEKGKDVELRCDPISGHTALYWYRQSLGQGLEFLIYFQGNSAPDKSGLPSDRFSAERTGGSVSTLTIQRTQQEDSAVYLCASSSTAMNTEAFFGQGTRLTVV.

This clone was counted only a few times. This sequence joins TRBV6-5 and TRBJ2-3, with 9 bases identical to TRBD2. The CDR3 has 14 residues. The V segment lost 4 bases and the J segment 2 bases; nucleotides outside the gene matches: 1. CDR1 and CDR2 (germline): MNHEY, SVGAGI. The CDR3 bases are TGTGCCAGCAGTTCTAGCGGGAACACAGATACGCAGTATTTT. Translating gives CASSSSGNTDTQYF.

V gene TRBV7-8 combines with J gene TRBJ2-1, with D perhaps TRBD1 (5 bases). Germline-derived CDR1 and CDR2 are SGHVS and FQNEAQ. V gave up 3 bases and J gave up 7 bases, with 13 bases separating them. The CDR3 is 14 amino acids. CDR3 in amino acids: CASSLPKAGNEQFF. The CDR3 coding sequence is TGTGCCAGCAGCTTGCCTAAGGCAGGGAATGAGCAGTTCTTC. The whole variable domain, filled in from reference TRBV7-8 and TRBJ2-1, reads GAGVSQSPRYKVAKRGQDVALRCDPISGHVSLFWYQQALGQGPEFLTYFQNEAQLDKSGLPSDRFFAERPEGSVSTLKIQRTQQEDSAVYLCASSLPKAGNEQFFGPGTRLTVL.

The V and J genes are TRBV9 and TRBJ2-5, with D maybe TRBD2 (6 bases). CDR3 length: 16 residues. The V and J ends lost 3 bases and 5 bases respectively, with 20 bases between them. Looked up from germline, CDR1 is SGDLS and CDR2 is YYNGEE. Written as DNA, the CDR3 is TGTGCCAGCAGCGCGCAAGGGGAGGCGCGCGGGGAGACCCAGTACTTC. It codes for CASSAQGEARGETQYF.

The chain links TRBV7-9 to TRBJ2-7, with 11 positions matching TRBD2. Germline-derived CDR1 and CDR2 are SEHNR and FQNEAQ (reference sequence). The CDR3 is 17 residues long. Trimming took 4 bases from V and 4 from J; bases not matched to a gene: 12. CDR3 sequence reads: CASSSRGTTSGIYEQYF. CDR3 bases: TGTGCCAGCAGCTCTCGAGGGACGACTAGCGGGATTTACGAGCAGTACTTC.

Worth noting for this clone: A read error may produce the germline difference seen at one junction end. The V and J genes are TRBV5-1 and TRBJ1-4; a possible D gene is TRBD1 (6 bases). Germline-derived CDR1 and CDR2 are SGHRS and YFSETQ. The CDR3 contains 13 residues. The CDR3 loop is CARSLAGGGRLFF. The CDR3 DNA reads as TGCGCCCGCAGCTTGGCGGGGGGGGGCCGACTGTTTTTT.

The sample holds one count of this clone. V gene TRBV25-1 combines with J gene TRBJ2-7; D might be TRBD1 (6 bases). The germline gives CDR1 MGHDK, CDR2 SYGVNS. This CDR3 has 16 amino acids. V shed 10 bases and J shed 4 bases, with 26 bases lying between them. CDR3 nucleotides: TGTGCCACCGCACCTACCTGGCAGGGGAAGACATACGAGCAGTACTTC. It encodes CATAPTWQGKTYEQYF.

Note on this clone: The junction departs from the called germline gene at one end, perhaps through a read error. The chain couples TRBV7-7 to TRBJ2-7; 7 positions match TRBD2. The CDR3 loop spans 15 amino acids. Per the germline V gene, CDR1 is SSHAT and CDR2 is FNYEAQ (reference sequence). In DNA, the CDR3 is TGTGCTAGCAGCCGCTCCCCAGCGGGACTGGACGAGCAGTACTTC. This sequence encodes CASSRSPAGLDEQYF.

The J gene is TRBJ1-1, the V gene TRBV5-4; TRBD1 aligns across 11 bases. The germline V gene has CDR1 SGHNT and CDR2 YYREEE (reference sequence). The CDR3 length is 16 residues. V was clipped by 4 bases and J by 5 bases; unmatched bases: 10. CDR3 amino acids: CASSGTGGYVYTEAFF. The CDR3 DNA follows: TGTGCCAGCAGCGGGACAGGGGGTTACGTCTATACTGAAGCTTTCTTT.

J is TRBJ2-3 and V is TRBV20-1, with unresolved D. CDR1 is DFQATT, CDR2 SNEGSKA, per germline (reference sequence). Between the trimmed V and J ends, which lost 4 bases and 2 bases, there was a span of 4 bases. The CDR3 extends over 11 amino acids. The CDR3 reads CSAMYTDTQYF. CDR3 sequence (DNA): TGCAGTGCTATGTACACAGATACGCAGTATTTT.

This rearrangement joins TRBV7-8 to TRBJ2-5; TRBD2 aligns across 7 bases. The V gene's germline CDR1 is SGHVS and CDR2 FQNEAQ. J gave up 5 bases and V 5 bases, and 17 bases lay outside the gene matches. This CDR3 has 17 amino acids. CDR3 DNA sequence: TGTGCCAGCAGCCCCCTGGTATTTGGGAGGGCGTGGGAGACCCAGTACTTC. The encoded protein is CASSPLVFGRAWETQYF.

V is TRBV4-2 and J is TRBJ2-5; 8 nucleotides align to TRBD1. The CDR3 is 17 amino acids. Germline assignment: CDR1 LGHNA and CDR2 YNFKEQ. The V and J ends lost 0 bases and 6 bases, in that order; junction bases with no gene match: 12. CDR3 region: CASSQDDSPGQDKTQYF. CDR3 sequence (DNA): TGTGCCAGCAGCCAAGACGATTCGCCGGGACAGGACAAGACCCAGTACTTC.

This sequence joins TRBV7-9 and TRBJ1-5; 7 positions agree with TRBD1. CDR3 size: 13 residues. Per germline, CDR1 SEHNR and CDR2 FQNEAQ (reference sequence). Losses at the gene ends were 5 bases for V and 7 bases for J; bases not matched to a gene: 5. The CDR3: CASSRQGTQPQHF. For the CDR3, the DNA is TGTGCCAGCAGCCGACAGGGCACCCAGCCCCAGCATTTT.

The table lists this clone with a count of one. This chain joins TRBV3-1 (or the pseudogene TRBV3-2) and TRBJ1-2; D is perhaps TRBD1 (6 bases). The germline V gene encodes CDR1 LGHDT and CDR2 YNNKEL (reference sequence). V was trimmed by 3 bases and J by 10 bases, leaving 15 bases between them. The CDR3 length is 13 residues. CDR3 DNA: TGTGCCAGCAGCCACAGGGGAACCGATGACTACACCTTC. This sequence encodes CASSHRGTDDYTF.

The chain employs TRBV5-1 and TRBJ2-1, with TRBD1 identical over 8 bases. V lost 4 bases, J lost 4 bases, and 10 bases stayed unmatched. This CDR3 is built from 16 residues. Germline values: CDR1 SGHRS, CDR2 YFSETQ. CDR3 amino acids: CASSEQTGVSYNEQFF. The CDR3 DNA reads as TGCGCCAGCAGCGAGCAGACAGGGGTCAGTTACAATGAGCAGTTCTTC. Supplemented by reference TRBV5-1 and TRBJ2-1, the full variable domain reads KAGVTQTPRYLIKTRGQQVTLSCSPISGHRSVSWYQQTPGQGLQFLFEYFSETQRNKGNFPGRFSGRQFSNSRSEMNVSTLELGDSALYLCASSEQTGVSYNEQFFGPGTRLTVL.

CDR3 loop: CASSLAGLAGVGNEQFF. CDR3 DNA sequence: TGTGCCAGCAGCTTAGCGGGTCTAGCGGGAGTGGGGAATGAGCAGTTCTTC. J is TRBJ2-1 and V is TRBV11-2; 10 bases match TRBD2. Germline assignment: CDR1 SGHAT and CDR2 FQNNGV. The V and J ends lost 1 base and 7 bases, in that order; junction bases with no gene match: 10. The length of the CDR3 is 17 residues.

This clone was seen once. This CDR3 is also generated by other DNA sequences in the sample. This chain connects TRBV20-1 to TRBJ1-1; D gene unclear. CDR3 length: 10 residues. The V end was cut by 2 bases, the J end by 11 bases, with 9 bases between. CDR1 is DFQATT and CDR2 is SNEGSKA in the germline V gene (reference sequence). In nucleotides, the CDR3 is TGCAGTGCTAGATTGGGAGGTGCTTTCTTT. It encodes CSARLGGAFF.

The genes are TRBV5-1 and TRBJ2-7, with D perhaps matching TRBD1 (5 bases). V dropped 0 bases and J dropped 2 bases, with 9 bases sitting between them. CDR3 length: 14 amino acids. The V gene's germline CDR1 is SGHRS and CDR2 YFSETQ. The CDR3 bases are TGCGCCAGCAGCTTGGGGAAGGGGACCTACGAGCAGTACTTC. Its protein product is CASSLGKGTYEQYF.